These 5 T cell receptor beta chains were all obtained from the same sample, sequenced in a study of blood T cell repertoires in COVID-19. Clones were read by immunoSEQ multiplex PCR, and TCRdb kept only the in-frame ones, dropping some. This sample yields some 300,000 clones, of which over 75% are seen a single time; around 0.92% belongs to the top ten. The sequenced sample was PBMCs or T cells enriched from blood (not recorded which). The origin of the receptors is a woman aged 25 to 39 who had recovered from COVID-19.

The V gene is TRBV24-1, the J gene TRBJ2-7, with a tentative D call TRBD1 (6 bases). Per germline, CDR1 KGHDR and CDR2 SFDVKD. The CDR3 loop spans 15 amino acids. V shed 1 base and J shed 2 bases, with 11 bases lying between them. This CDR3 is CATSDFDRCPYEQYF. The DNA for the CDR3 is TGTGCCACCAGTGATTTCGACAGGTGCCCCTACGAGCAGTACTTC.

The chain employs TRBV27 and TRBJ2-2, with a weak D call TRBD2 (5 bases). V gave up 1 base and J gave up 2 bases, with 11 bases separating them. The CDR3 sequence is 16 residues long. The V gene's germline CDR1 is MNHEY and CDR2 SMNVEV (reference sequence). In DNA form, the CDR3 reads TGTGCCAGCAGTTTATTGACTACCGCCAACACCGGGGAGCTGTTTTTT. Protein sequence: CASSLLTTANTGELFF.

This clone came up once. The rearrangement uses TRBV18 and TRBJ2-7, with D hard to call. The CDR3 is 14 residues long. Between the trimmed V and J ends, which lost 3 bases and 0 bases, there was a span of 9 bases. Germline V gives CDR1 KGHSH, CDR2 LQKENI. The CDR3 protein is CASSPRPGSYEQYF. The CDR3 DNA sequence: TGTGCCAGCTCACCGAGGCCTGGCTCCTACGAGCAGTACTTC.

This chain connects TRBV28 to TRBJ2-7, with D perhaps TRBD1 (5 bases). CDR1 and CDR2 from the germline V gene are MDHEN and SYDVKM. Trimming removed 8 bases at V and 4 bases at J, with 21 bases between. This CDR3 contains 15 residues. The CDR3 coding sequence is TGTGCCAGCCGCTCGGACCAGGGCCAGATTTACGAGCAGTACTTC. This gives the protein CASRSDQGQIYEQYF.

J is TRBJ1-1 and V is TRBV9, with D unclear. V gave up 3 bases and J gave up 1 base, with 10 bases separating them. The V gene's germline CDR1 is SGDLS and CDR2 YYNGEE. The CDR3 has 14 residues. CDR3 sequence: CASSEHSRNTEAFF. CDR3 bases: TGTGCCAGCAGCGAACACAGCAGGAACACTGAAGCTTTCTTT.